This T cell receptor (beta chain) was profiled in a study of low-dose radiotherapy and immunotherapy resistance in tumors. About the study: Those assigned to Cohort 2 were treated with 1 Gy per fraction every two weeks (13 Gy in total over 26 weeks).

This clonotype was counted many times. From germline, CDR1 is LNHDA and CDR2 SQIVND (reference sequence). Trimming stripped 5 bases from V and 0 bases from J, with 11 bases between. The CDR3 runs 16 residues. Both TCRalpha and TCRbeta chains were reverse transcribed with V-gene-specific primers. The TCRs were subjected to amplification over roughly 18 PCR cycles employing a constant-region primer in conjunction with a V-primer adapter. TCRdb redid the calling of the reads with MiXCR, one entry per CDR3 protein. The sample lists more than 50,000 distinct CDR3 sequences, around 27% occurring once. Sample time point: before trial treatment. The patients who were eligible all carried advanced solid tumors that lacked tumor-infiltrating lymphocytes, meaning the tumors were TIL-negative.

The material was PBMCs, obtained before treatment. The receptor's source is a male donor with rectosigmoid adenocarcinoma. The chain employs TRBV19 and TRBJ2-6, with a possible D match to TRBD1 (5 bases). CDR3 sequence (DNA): TGTGCCAGTAGTGTGACAGCCAGCTCTGGGGCCAACGTCCTGACTTTC. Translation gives CASSVTASSGANVLTF.